The TCR beta chain under discussion was sequenced for a study of OX40 agonist ivuxolimab in advanced cancers. At the level of the study: A mean age of approximately 58 years, range roughly 23 to 85, was recorded, and 80% to 90% were male. Regarding the study as a whole: Clonal expansion was seen in CD4+ and CD8+ blood T cells by week 6 at 0.1 to 3.0 mg/kg.

Of note for this clone: Its specificity is unknown.

Germline V gene sequence: CDR1 MDHEN, CDR2 SYDVKM. This CDR3 spans 12 amino acids. V lost 3 bases and J 11 bases, leaving 11 bases between the germline ends. Produced via immunoSEQ multiplex PCR; TCRdb's table is partial and in-frame only. The repertoire holds approximately 84,000 clones, with around 86% as singletons. This TCR came from an adult with an advanced solid tumor such as melanoma, head and neck, liver or kidney cancer. Sequences were derived from CD4+ or CD8+ T cells sorted from blood, sampled in a trial of the OX40 agonist ivuxolimab. The chain is built from TRBV28 and TRBJ1-5; D is perhaps TRBD1 (6 bases). This CDR3 reads CASSFYRAAQHF. The CDR3 coding sequence is TGTGCCAGCAGTTTCTACAGGGCGGCCCAGCATTTT.